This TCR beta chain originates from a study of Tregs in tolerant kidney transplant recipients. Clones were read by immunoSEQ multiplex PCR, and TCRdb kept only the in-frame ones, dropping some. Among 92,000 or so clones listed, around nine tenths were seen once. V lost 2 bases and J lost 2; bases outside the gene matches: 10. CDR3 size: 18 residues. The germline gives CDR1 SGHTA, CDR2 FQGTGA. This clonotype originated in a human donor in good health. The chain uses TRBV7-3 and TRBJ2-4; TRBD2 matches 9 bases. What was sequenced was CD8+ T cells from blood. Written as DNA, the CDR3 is TGTGCCAGCAGCTTACAGGAGGGGCTAGCGGGATCCAAAAACATTCAGTACTTC. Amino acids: CASSLQEGLAGSKNIQYF.